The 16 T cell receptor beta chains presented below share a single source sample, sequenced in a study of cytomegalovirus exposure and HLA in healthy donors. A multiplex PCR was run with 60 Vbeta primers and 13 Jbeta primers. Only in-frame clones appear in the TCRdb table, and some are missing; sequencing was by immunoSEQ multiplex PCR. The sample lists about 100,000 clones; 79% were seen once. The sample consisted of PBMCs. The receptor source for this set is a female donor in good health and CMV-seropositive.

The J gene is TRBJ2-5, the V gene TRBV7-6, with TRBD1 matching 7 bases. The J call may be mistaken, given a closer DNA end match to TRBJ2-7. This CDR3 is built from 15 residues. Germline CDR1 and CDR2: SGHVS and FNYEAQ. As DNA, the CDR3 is TGTGCCAGCAGCTCCTTGACAGGGAAGAACTACGAGCAGTACTTC. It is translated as CASSSLTGKNYEQYF.

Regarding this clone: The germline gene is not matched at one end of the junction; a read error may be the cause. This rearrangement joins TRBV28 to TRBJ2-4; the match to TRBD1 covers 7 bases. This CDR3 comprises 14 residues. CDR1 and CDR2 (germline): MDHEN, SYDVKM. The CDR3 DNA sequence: TGTGCCAGCAGCCCACCGGGACAGAAAAACAGTCAGTACTTC. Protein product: CASSPPGQKNSQYF. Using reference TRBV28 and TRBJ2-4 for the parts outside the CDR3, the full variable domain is DVKVTQSSRYLVKRTGEKVFLECVQDMDHENMFWYRQDPGLGLRLIYFSYDVKMKEKGDIPEGYSVSREKKERFSLILESASTNQTSMYLCASSPPGQKNSQYFGAGTRLSVL.

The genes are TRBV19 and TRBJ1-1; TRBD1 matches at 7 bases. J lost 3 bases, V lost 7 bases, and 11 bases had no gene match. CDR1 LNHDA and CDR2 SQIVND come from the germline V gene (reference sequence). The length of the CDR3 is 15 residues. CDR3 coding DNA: TGTGCCAGTACCGTAAACGGACAGGCCTACACTGAAGCTTTCTTT. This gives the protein CASTVNGQAYTEAFF.

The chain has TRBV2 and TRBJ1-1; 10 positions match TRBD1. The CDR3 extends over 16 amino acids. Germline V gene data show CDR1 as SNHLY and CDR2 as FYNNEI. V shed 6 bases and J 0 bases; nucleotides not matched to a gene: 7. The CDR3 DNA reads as TGTGCCAGCAGCCCAGACAGGGGGCGTTTGAACACTGAAGCTTTCTTT. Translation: CASSPDRGRLNTEAFF.

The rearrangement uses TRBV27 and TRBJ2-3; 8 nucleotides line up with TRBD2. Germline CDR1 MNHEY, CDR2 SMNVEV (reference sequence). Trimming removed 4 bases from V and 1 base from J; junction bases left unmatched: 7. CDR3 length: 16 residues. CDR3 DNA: TGTGCCAGCAGTTCTGCAAGCGGGGGACGCACAGATACGCAGTATTTT. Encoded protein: CASSSASGGRTDTQYF.

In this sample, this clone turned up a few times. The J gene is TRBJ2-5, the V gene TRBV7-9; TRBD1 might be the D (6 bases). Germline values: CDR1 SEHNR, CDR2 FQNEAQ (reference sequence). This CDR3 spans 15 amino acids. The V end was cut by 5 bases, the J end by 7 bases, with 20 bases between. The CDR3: CASSRGWGTIGTQYF. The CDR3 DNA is TGTGCCAGCAGCAGGGGGTGGGGGACGATAGGGACCCAGTACTTC.

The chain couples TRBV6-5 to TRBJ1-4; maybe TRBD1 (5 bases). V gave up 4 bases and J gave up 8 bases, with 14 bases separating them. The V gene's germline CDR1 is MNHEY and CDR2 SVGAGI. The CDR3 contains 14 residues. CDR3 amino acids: CASSSRRGPEKLFF. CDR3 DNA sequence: TGTGCCAGCAGTTCGCGGAGGGGCCCCGAAAAACTGTTTTTT.

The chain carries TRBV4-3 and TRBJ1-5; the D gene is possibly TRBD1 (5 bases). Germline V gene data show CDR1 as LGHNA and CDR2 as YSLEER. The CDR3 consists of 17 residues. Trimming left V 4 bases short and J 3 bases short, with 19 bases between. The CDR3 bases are TGCGCCAGCAGCCCACGTCGGAGGGAAGGGGACAATCAGCCCCAGCATTTT. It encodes CASSPRRREGDNQPQHF.

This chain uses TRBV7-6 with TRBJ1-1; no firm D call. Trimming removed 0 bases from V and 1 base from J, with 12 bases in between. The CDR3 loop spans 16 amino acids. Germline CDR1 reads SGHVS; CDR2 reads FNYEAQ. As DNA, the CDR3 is TGTGCCAGCAGCTTAGCGGCATCACGGGGGAACACTGAAGCTTTCTTT. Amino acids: CASSLAASRGNTEAFF.

CDR3 amino acids: CASSFEGHEQYF. DNA of the CDR3: TGTGCCAGCAGCTTTGAGGGCCACGAGCAGTACTTC. The gene calls are TRBV5-5 and TRBJ2-7; perhaps TRBD2 as D (5 bases). Trimming cost V 2 bases and J 5 bases, with 8 bases left between them. CDR3 length: 12 amino acids. The germline CDR1 and CDR2 sequences are SGHKS and YYEKEE (reference sequence). Full variable domain (remainder filled in from reference TRBV5-5 and TRBJ2-7): DAGVTQSPTHLIKTRGQQVTLRCSPISGHKSVSWYQQVLGQGPQFIFQYYEKEERGRGNFPDRFSARQFPNYSSELNVNALLLGDSALYLCASSFEGHEQYFGPGTRLTVT.

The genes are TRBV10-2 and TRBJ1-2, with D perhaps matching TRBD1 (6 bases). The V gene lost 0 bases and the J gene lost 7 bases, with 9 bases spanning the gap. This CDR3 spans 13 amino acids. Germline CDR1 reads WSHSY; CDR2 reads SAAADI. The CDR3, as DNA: TGCGCCAGCAGTGAGTCAGGGGGTAGTGGCTACACCTTC. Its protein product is CASSESGGSGYTF.

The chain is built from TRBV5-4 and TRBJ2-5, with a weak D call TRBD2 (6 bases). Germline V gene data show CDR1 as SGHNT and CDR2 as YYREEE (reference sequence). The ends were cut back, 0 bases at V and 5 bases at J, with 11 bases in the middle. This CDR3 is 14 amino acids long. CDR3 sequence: CASSLAGRQETQYF. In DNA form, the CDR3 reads TGTGCCAGCAGCTTGGCCGGGAGACAGGAGACCCAGTACTTC.

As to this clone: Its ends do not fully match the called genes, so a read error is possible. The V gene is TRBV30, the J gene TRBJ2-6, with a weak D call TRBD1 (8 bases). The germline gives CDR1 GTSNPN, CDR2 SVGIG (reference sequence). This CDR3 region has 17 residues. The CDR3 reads CAWSNRGGTSGANGLTF. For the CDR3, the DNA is TGTGCCTGGAGTAACAGGGGGGGGACCTCTGGGGCCAACGGCCTGACTTTC.

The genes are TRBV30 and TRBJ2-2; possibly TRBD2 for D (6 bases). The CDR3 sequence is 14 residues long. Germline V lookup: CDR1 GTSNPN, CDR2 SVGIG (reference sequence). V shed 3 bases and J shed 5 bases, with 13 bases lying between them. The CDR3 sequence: CAWRRWGVTGELFF. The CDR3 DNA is TGTGCCTGGAGGAGGTGGGGGGTTACCGGGGAGCTGTTTTTT. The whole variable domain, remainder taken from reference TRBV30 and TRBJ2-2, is SQTIHQWPATLVQPVGSPLSLECTVEGTSNPNLYWYRQAAGRGLQLLFYSVGIGQISSEVPQNLSASRPQDRQFILSSKKLLLSDSGFYLCAWRRWGVTGELFFGEGSRLTVL.

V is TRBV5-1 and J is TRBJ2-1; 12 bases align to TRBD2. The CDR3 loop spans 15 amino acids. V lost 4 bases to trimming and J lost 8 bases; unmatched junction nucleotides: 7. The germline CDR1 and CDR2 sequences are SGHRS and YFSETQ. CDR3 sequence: CASSRLAGAGDEQFF. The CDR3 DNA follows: TGCGCCAGCAGCCGACTAGCGGGGGCCGGGGATGAGCAGTTCTTC.

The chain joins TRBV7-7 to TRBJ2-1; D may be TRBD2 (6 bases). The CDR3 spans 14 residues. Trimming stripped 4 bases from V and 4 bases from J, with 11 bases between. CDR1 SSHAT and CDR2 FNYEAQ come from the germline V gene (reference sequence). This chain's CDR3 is CASSSRLGYNEQFF. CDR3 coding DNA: TGTGCCAGCAGCTCCAGACTAGGATACAATGAGCAGTTCTTC.